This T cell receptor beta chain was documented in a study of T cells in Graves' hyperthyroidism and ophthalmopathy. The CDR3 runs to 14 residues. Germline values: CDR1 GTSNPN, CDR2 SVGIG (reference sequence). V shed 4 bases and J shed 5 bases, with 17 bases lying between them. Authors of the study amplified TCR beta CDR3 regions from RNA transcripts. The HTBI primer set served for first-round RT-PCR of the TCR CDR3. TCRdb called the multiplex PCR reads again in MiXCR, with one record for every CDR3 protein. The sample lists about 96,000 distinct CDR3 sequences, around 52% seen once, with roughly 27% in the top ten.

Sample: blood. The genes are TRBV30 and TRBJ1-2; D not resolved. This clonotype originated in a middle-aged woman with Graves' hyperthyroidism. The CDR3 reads CAWTKVQRPYGYTF. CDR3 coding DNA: TGTGCCTGGACTAAGGTACAGCGCCCATATGGCTACACCTTC.